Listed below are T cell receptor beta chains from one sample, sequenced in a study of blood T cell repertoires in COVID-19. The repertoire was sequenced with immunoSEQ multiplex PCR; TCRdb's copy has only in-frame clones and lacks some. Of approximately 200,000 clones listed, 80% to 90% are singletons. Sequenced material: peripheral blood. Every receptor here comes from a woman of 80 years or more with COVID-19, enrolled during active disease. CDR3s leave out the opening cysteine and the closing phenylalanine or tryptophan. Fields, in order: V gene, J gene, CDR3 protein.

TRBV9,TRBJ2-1,ASSVGLSAEQF
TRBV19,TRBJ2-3,ASSPRKSGSDTQY
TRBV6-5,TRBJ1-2,ASSYNEQGGYT
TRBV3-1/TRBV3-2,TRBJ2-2,ASRAPGLGAGELF
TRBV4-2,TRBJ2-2,ASSQETGSNTGELF
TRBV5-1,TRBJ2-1,ASSDGLAGANEQF
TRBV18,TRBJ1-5,ASSPRQGSGEPQH
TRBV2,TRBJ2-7,ASSEAPERARHYEQY
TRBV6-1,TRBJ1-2,ASSESEYGYT
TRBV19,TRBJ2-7,ASSGQGREKSTYEQY
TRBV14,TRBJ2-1,ASSAQGGSYNEQF
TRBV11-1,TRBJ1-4,ASSFGQGNEKLF
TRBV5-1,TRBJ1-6,ASSLGQGSNSPLH
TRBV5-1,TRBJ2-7,ASSSLAGGGGSYEQY
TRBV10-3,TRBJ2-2,ATLPPSGTNTGELF
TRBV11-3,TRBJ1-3,ASSPRTGSGNTIY
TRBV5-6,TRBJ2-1,ASSVLAYEQF
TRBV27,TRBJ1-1,ASSLSRGIEAF
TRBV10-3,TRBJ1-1,AISESGTGRTEAF
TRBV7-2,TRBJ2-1,ASSPIGVRAGEQF
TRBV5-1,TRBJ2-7,ASSLRAGTYEQY
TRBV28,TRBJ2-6,ASSFRDTSGANVLT
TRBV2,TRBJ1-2,ASSLNTEYGYT
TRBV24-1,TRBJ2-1,ATSEAGTSGSGRYNEQF
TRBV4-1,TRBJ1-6,ASSQDSNRWSYNSPLH
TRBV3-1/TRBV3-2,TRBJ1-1,ASSQGRRGSEAF
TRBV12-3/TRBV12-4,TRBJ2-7,ASSLAGGGQY
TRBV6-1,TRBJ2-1,ASSEAGLTSGEQF
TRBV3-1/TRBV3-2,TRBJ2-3,ASSQVWAVAEADTQY
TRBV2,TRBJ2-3,ASSEARGISTDTQY
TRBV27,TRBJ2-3,ASSLSDGIGDTQY
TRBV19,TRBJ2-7,ASSRKREKGYEQY
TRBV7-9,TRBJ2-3,ASSLGQGNTQY
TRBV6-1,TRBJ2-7,ASSERTGEHYEQY
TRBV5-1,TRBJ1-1,ASSPTRGQVNSGDTEAF
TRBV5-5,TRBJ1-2,ASSSRPQEGYT
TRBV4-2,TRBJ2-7,ASSLGLDNEQY
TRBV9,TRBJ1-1,ASSVAGGADTEAF
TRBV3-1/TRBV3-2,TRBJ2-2,ASSPSGGVSTGELF
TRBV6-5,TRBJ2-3,ASSRDSTDTQY
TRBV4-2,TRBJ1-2,ASSPRDRGDYGYT
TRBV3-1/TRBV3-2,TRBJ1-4,ASSQGLVNEKLF
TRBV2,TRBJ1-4,ASSPRTGGNEKLF
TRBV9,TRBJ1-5,ASSVGGGPNQPQH
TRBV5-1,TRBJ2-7,ASSLTPFTYEQY
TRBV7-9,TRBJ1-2,ASSPRGLSVYGYT
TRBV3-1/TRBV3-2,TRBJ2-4,ASSQPGAGTSDIQY
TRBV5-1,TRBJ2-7,ASSFTGFGYEQY
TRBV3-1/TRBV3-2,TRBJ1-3,ASSRHWTGDSAIY
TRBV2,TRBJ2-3,ASWGLAGTDTQY
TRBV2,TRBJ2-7,ASSEARYEQY
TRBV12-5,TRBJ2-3,ASGLGTGSTDTQY
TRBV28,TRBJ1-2,ASSPVANYGYT
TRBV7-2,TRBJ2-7,ASSPGLAGVYEQY
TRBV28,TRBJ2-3,ASGAGNTDTQY
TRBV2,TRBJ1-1,ASSRVGTEAF